A selection of T cell receptor beta chains follows, all from one sample in a study of control samples from healthy donors and cancer patients. Sequencing used immunoSEQ multiplex PCR; TCRdb keeps in-frame clones, though not all of them. The sample includes 95,000 to 100,000 clones, about 89% of them seen just once. The specimen was blood. These receptors all stem from a man aged 25 to 40 in good health. CDR3s include the opening cysteine and the closing phenylalanine or tryptophan. D genes are given only for firm matches. A row's size may be missing; if present it is once, few, many or a size class.

- TRBJ2-5 TRBV15 once TGTGCCACCAGCAGCCAGACGGCCCAAGAGACCCAGTACTTC CATSSQTAQETQYF
- TRBJ1-1 TRBV6-6 - TGTGCCAGCAGTGTAAACAGGGAGGGCACTGAAGCTTTCTTT CASSVNREGTEAFF
TRBD1 TRBJ1-3 TRBV4-1 - TGCGCCAGCAGCCAAGAGCCGGTTAGACAGGGTGGAAACACCATATATTTT CASSQEPVRQGGNTIYF
- TRBJ2-3 TRBV9 - TGTGCCAGCAGCCGCCTCGGCGGGTCGGATACAGATACGCAGTATTTT CASSRLGGSDTDTQYF
TRBD2 TRBJ2-7 TRBV25-1 - TGTGCCAGCGGGAAGACTAGCGGTACCTACGAGCAGTACTTC CASGKTSGTYEQYF
- TRBJ1-2 TRBV6-1 - TGTGCCAGCAGTGAAGCTTACTCGGGGGGCTATGGCTACACCTTC CASSEAYSGGYGYTF
TRBD1 TRBJ1-2 TRBV4-1 - TGCGCCAGCAGCCAACCAAGAGGGACAGGGCTCTACACCTTC CASSQPRGTGLYTF
TRBD1 TRBJ1-1 TRBV6-2/TRBV6-3 once TGTGCCAGCAGCCACAGGGGAGCGGGGAACACTGAAGCTTTCTTT CASSHRGAGNTEAFF
- TRBJ1-1 TRBV4-1 - TGCGCCAGCAGCCAAGATTCAGGGTCCTCGGTCACTGAAGCTTTCTTT CASSQDSGSSVTEAFF
- TRBJ1-2 TRBV30 - TGTGCCTGGAGTTTGTTCGGGGAGGAACTATCTGGCTACACCTTC CAWSLFGEELSGYTF
- TRBJ2-1 TRBV20-1 - TGCAGTGCTAGTGGTACTAGTCATCATGAGCAGTTCTTC CSASGTSHHEQFF
- TRBJ1-4 TRBV14 - TGTGCCAGCAGCCCCTCCGGGGGTGAAAAACTGTTTTTT CASSPSGGEKLFF
- TRBJ1-5 TRBV12-3/TRBV12-4 - TGTGCCAGCAGTTTCGGTGGGCCCCAGCATTTT CASSFGGPQHF
- TRBJ2-2 TRBV30 - TGTGCCTGGAGTGTACTAGTGAACACCGGGGAGCTGTTTTTT CAWSVLVNTGELFF
- TRBJ1-2 TRBV7-9 - TGTGCCAGCAGCTTAGCGTCTCGGACTCCGAACTATGGCTACACCTTC CASSLASRTPNYGYTF
- TRBJ2-1 TRBV19 - TGTGCCAGTAGTATAGTAACTGGATACAATGAGCAGTTCTTC CASSIVTGYNEQFF
- TRBJ2-2 TRBV4-1 - TGCGCCAGCAGCCAAGAGTGGAGTACCGGGGAGCTGTTTTTT CASSQEWSTGELFF
TRBD1 TRBJ2-1 TRBV5-1 - TGCGCCAGCAGCACGGGCGTCCGGGACAGGGGGCGCAATGAGCAGTTCTTC CASSTGVRDRGRNEQFF
- TRBJ1-3 TRBV19 - TGTGCCAGTAGTACCCAAAGCTCTGGAAACACCATATATTTT CASSTQSSGNTIYF
TRBD1 TRBJ1-3 TRBV2 - TGTGCCAGCAGCCGCGACAGGGGCTCTGGAAACACCATATATTTT CASSRDRGSGNTIYF
TRBD2 TRBJ2-7 TRBV6-5 once TGTGCCAGCAGTTACTCGCTAGCGGGAGGGGCCTACGAGCAGTACTTC CASSYSLAGGAYEQYF
- TRBJ2-3 TRBV29-1 - TGCAGCGTTGATTTTGATACGCAGTATTTT CSVDFDTQYF
TRBD2 TRBJ2-1 TRBV6-4 - TGTGCCAGCAGTGTTTATTCTAGCGGGAGCGGAGATGAGCAGTTCTTC CASSVYSSGSGDEQFF
TRBD1 TRBJ1-6 TRBV7-9 - TGTGCCAGCAGCTCGACTGACAGGGTCTTTTATAATTCACCCCTCCACTTT CASSSTDRVFYNSPLHF
- TRBJ2-2 TRBV19 - TGTGCCAGTAGCCCCGGGTGGACGAACACCGGGGAGCTGTTTTTT CASSPGWTNTGELFF
- TRBJ2-5 TRBV2 - TGTGCCAGCACCAGACTCCAGGGGGAGGTTTCAGAGACCCAGTACTTC CASTRLQGEVSETQYF
TRBD1 TRBJ1-2 TRBV27 - TGTGCCAGCAGTTTATATTTTCGTGGGGTGGCAGGGGGTAACTATGGCTACACCTTC CASSLYFRGVAGGNYGYTF